These 20 T cell receptor beta chains came from one sample sequenced in a study of cytomegalovirus exposure and HLA in healthy donors. The PCR employed 60 Vbeta primers together with 13 Jbeta primers. Produced via immunoSEQ multiplex PCR; TCRdb's table is partial and in-frame only. The data show 120,000 or so clones, roughly 80% seen once. Sequenced: PBMCs. All receptors come from a woman aged 40 to 50 in good health and CMV-seropositive.

The chain employs TRBV30 and TRBJ1-1; unclear D gene. Germline assignment: CDR1 GTSNPN and CDR2 SVGIG (reference sequence). V lost 5 bases to trimming and J lost 1 base, with 8 bases between them. CDR3 length equals 12 residues. The CDR3 sequence: CAWARWNTEAFF. As DNA, the CDR3 is TGTGCCTGGGCCCGGTGGAACACTGAAGCTTTCTTT.

The V call is TRBV19, the J call TRBJ1-1, with D possibly being TRBD1 (5 bases). The V end lost 6 bases, the J end lost 5 bases, and 13 bases lay between the germline ends. Germline V lookup: CDR1 LNHDA, CDR2 SQIVND (reference sequence). The CDR3 runs to 13 residues. CDR3: CASRRGLGTEAFF. The DNA of the CDR3 is TGTGCCAGTAGAAGGGGTTTGGGAACTGAAGCTTTCTTT.

This clone occurred a few times. Other DNA sequences in the same sample also yield this CDR3. This chain uses TRBV7-9 with TRBJ1-6; the match to TRBD1 covers 7 bases. V trimming: 1 base; J trimming: 6 bases; junction bases outside the gene matches: 3. The CDR3 has 15 amino acids. CDR1 and CDR2 from the germline V gene are SEHNR and FQNEAQ (reference sequence). The CDR3 DNA reads as TGTGCCAGCAGCTTAGTCCCAGGGGGTAATTCACCCCTCCACTTT. Encoded protein: CASSLVPGGNSPLHF.

The rearrangement joins TRBV9 to TRBJ1-3; D gene ambiguous. CDR3 length: 15 residues. Germline V CDR1 and CDR2: SGDLS, YYNGEE. Trimming left V 0 bases short and J 6 bases short, with 13 bases between. The CDR3 nucleotides are TGTGCCAGCAGCGTAGGGCCGGGTCTTGCAAACACCATATATTTT. Protein sequence: CASSVGPGLANTIYF.

V usage is TRBV10-1 and J usage is TRBJ2-5; TRBD1 aligns across 10 bases. Per the germline V gene, CDR1 is WNHNN and CDR2 is SYGVQD (reference sequence). This CDR3 region has 13 residues. J lost 6 bases, V lost 6 bases, and 4 bases had no gene match. The CDR3 region is CASSWDRGQTQYF. The CDR3 region has the DNA TGCGCCAGCAGCTGGGACAGGGGACAGACCCAGTACTTC.

V is TRBV6-4 and J is TRBJ2-3, with a tentative D call TRBD2 (7 bases). V was shortened by 0 bases and J by 5 bases, with 9 bases between the two germline ends. The V gene's germline CDR1 is MRHNA and CDR2 SNTAGT. CDR3 size: 14 residues. The CDR3 is CASSDSGGQDTQYF. The CDR3 DNA reads TGTGCCAGCAGTGACTCGGGGGGGCAAGATACGCAGTATTTT.

This rearrangement joins TRBV7-2 to TRBJ2-5; 7 positions agree with TRBD2. The CDR3 extends over 14 amino acids. In germline, CDR1 is SGHTA, CDR2 FQGNSA. Trimming at V came to 5 bases and at J to 4 bases, leaving 7 bases not matched to a gene. CDR3 loop: CASSLSGNSETQYF. CDR3 nucleotide sequence: TGTGCCAGCAGCCTCAGCGGGAACTCAGAGACCCAGTACTTC.

The chain recombines TRBV11-2 with TRBJ1-6, with a possible D match to TRBD1 (5 bases). Germline CDR1 SGHAT, CDR2 FQNNGV. V lost 6 bases and J lost 11, with 20 bases in between. The length of the CDR3 is 15 residues. The CDR3 nucleotides read TGTGCCAGCAGTCAACCGGGGGGGGTGGCCGCACCCCTCCACTTT. Its protein product is CASSQPGGVAAPLHF.

This chain links TRBV10-3 with TRBJ2-3, with 8 bases that match TRBD1. CDR1 and CDR2 from the germline V gene are ENHRY and SYGVKD. Trimming took 5 bases from V and 9 from J; bases not matched to a gene: 10. CDR3 length equals 14 residues. The CDR3 DNA reads as TGTGCCATCAGTTCCGGGACAGGAGGTGAGACGCAGTATTTT. It is translated as CAISSGTGGETQYF.

The gene calls are TRBV4-2 and TRBJ1-6; no reliable D call. The CDR3 contains 17 residues. V was cut by 4 bases and J by 4 bases, with 17 bases left in between. Germline-derived CDR1 and CDR2 are LGHNA and YNFKEQ. CDR3 bases: TGTGCCAGCAGCCCCCAACTGTTGACTCCTTATAATTCACCCCTCCACTTT. Amino acid sequence: CASSPQLLTPYNSPLHF.

This clone appeared a single time. The chain combines TRBV6-4 with TRBJ2-3; tentatively, D is TRBD1 (6 bases). V was shortened by 0 bases and J by 6 bases, with 16 bases between the two germline ends. The CDR3 totals 16 residues. CDR1 is MRHNA and CDR2 is SNTAGT in the germline V gene. CDR3 sequence: CASSDSPRTARDTQYF. The CDR3 region has the DNA TGTGCCAGCAGTGACTCCCCTAGGACAGCGAGGGATACGCAGTATTTT.

V usage is TRBV2 and J usage is TRBJ1-1; 7 nucleotides line up with TRBD1. V was clipped by 4 bases and J by 6 bases; unmatched bases: 8. The CDR3 consists of 14 residues. Germline CDR1 reads SNHLY; CDR2 reads FYNNEI. The CDR3 loop reads CASSGLRQGAEAFF. CDR3 coding DNA: TGTGCCAGCAGTGGCCTGCGACAGGGCGCTGAAGCTTTCTTT. The full variable domain, its missing parts supplied by reference TRBV2 and TRBJ1-1, is EPEVTQTPSHQVTQMGQEVILRCVPISNHLYFYWYRQILGQKVEFLVSFYNNEISEKSEIFDDQFSVERPDGSNFTLKIRSTKLEDSAMYFCASSGLRQGAEAFFGQGTRLTVV.

The chain employs TRBV7-8 and TRBJ2-5; tentatively, D is TRBD1 (6 bases). This CDR3 is built from 15 residues. V lost 2 bases and J lost 5, with 15 bases in between. In germline, CDR1 is SGHVS, CDR2 FQNEAQ. Here the CDR3 reads CASSLLIGGGETQYF. The CDR3 nucleotides are TGTGCCAGCAGCTTATTGATAGGGGGTGGTGAGACCCAGTACTTC.

The chain combines TRBV11-2 with TRBJ2-1; 14 bases map to TRBD2. This CDR3 is 19 amino acids long. Germline V gene lookup returns CDR1 SGHAT and CDR2 FQNNGV. Trimming removed 4 bases from V and 1 base from J; junction bases left unmatched: 9. The CDR3 sequence is CASSSRLAGGVASYNEQFF. In DNA form, the CDR3 reads TGTGCCAGCAGCTCCCGACTAGCGGGAGGGGTTGCGTCCTACAATGAGCAGTTCTTC.

This clone was seen once. The chain has TRBV6-1 and TRBJ1-4; D perhaps matches TRBD1 (5 bases). Trimming removed 2 bases from V and 8 bases from J, with 15 bases in between. Germline V gene lookup returns CDR1 MNHNS and CDR2 SASEGT. The CDR3 spans 15 residues. CDR3 sequence: CASSEIVGDYEKLFF. The CDR3 nucleotides read TGTGCCAGCAGTGAAATTGTAGGGGATTACGAAAAACTGTTTTTT.

This sequence joins TRBV5-1 and TRBJ2-6; D is ambiguous. Germline CDR1 SGHRS, CDR2 YFSETQ. Trimming took off 0 bases at V and 2 bases at J, with 6 bases between the two ends. The CDR3 sequence is 15 residues long. The CDR3 coding sequence is TGCGCCAGCAGCTTGGTGGCAACTGGGGCCAACGTCCTGACTTTC. This translates into CASSLVATGANVLTF.

The rearrangement joins TRBV7-2 to TRBJ2-7; TRBD2 agrees at 7 bases. Per germline, CDR1 SGHTA and CDR2 FQGNSA. V was clipped by 3 bases and J by 7 bases; unmatched bases: 15. This CDR3 contains 16 residues. The CDR3 DNA reads as TGTGCCAGCAGCTTTTCCCACAGTAGGCGGGAGAGGGAGCAGTACTTC. Its protein is CASSFSHSRREREQYF.

This chain uses TRBV9 with TRBJ1-1; 10 bases align to TRBD1. The CDR3 is 15 residues long. The germline V gene has CDR1 SGDLS and CDR2 YYNGEE. Unmatched junction bases numbered 10, after V lost 0 bases and J lost 11 bases. The chain's CDR3 is CASSVGDRGGLGAFF. The DNA for the CDR3 is TGTGCCAGCAGCGTAGGGGACAGGGGAGGACTTGGCGCTTTCTTT. The full variable domain, in which reference TRBV9 and TRBJ1-1 provide the parts outside the CDR3, is DSGVTQTPKHLITATGQRVTLRCSPRSGDLSVYWYQQSLDQGLQFLIQYYNGEERAKGNILERFSAQQFPDLHSELNLSSLELGDSALYFCASSVGDRGGLGAFFGQGTRLTVV.

This clone was found many times. The chain uses TRBV19 and TRBJ1-1, with D possibly matching TRBD1 (6 bases). CDR1 is LNHDA, CDR2 SQIVND, per germline (reference sequence). This CDR3 has 14 residues. Trimming left V 7 bases short and J 11 bases short, with 23 bases between. CDR3 region: CASTPGGASGAAFF. The CDR3 coding sequence is TGTGCCAGTACCCCCGGGGGGGCGTCGGGGGCGGCTTTCTTT.

The chain uses TRBV4-1 and TRBJ1-2, with D uncertain. The CDR3 loop spans 14 amino acids. Germline V CDR1 and CDR2: MGHRA, YSYEKL. V lost 1 base, J lost 3 bases, and 9 bases lay in between. Here the CDR3 reads CASSQVTGDYGYTF. CDR3 coding DNA: TGCGCCAGCAGCCAAGTAACCGGGGACTATGGCTACACCTTC.